The T cell receptor (beta chain) described here comes from a study of blood T cell repertoires in COVID-19. Study-wide context: Samples came from the United States, Italy and Spain, spanning acute and convalescent COVID-19. Sample material is recorded as cDNA or gDNA derived from T cells, B-cell-depleted T cells, or PBMCs.

The sample holds one count of this clone. Per the authors' pipeline: Amplification with reference gene primers provided the estimates of nucleated cell counts. Profiling relied on immunoSEQ multiplex PCR, and the TCRdb table lists in-frame clones only, not all of them. V and J calls and clone size follow that table, whereas D and trimming were derived from the DNA. This sample has about 210,000 clones, with around 88% found just once. Germline CDR1 is SGDLS and CDR2 is YYNGEE. Trimming cost V 7 bases and J 4 bases; bases outside gene matches: 2. The CDR3 is 12 amino acids. The TCR comes from a man aged 18 to 30 with active or convalescent COVID-19. The sequenced sample consisted of peripheral blood. V usage is TRBV9 and J usage is TRBJ2-1; TRBD1 aligns across 7 bases. CDR3 in amino acids: CASSGQYNEQFF. DNA of the CDR3: TGTGCCAGCTCGGGACAGTACAATGAGCAGTTCTTC.